Given below is one T cell receptor beta chain in context. The antigen is not known. The entry originates in a study of cytomegalovirus exposure and HLA in healthy donors. The wider study: Genotyping showed 81% of 398 donors falling in the Caucasian-associated ancestry cluster.

Per germline, CDR1 SEHNR and CDR2 FQNEAQ (reference sequence). The CDR3 totals 13 residues. V dropped 5 bases and J dropped 6 bases, with 14 bases sitting between them. 13 Jbeta primers and 60 Vbeta primers were used for the PCR. Clones were sequenced by immunoSEQ multiplex PCR, and TCRdb holds only the in-frame ones, with some missing. Of around 250,000 clones listed, 70% to 90% are singletons. The study's findings and limits: Excluded were some V segments that proved indistinguishable, including TRBV6-2 and TRBV6-3.

The sequence was collected from a woman aged 55 to 70 in good health and CMV-seropositive. Sample: PBMCs. The V call is TRBV7-9, the J call TRBJ2-7; perhaps TRBD1 as D (6 bases). The CDR3 sequence: CASSPSQGIEQYF. CDR3 in DNA: TGTGCCAGCAGCCCGTCACAGGGTATCGAGCAGTACTTC.